These T cell receptor beta chains were read from a single sample in a study of PD-1 blockade in classical Hodgkin lymphoma. Sequencing used immunoSEQ multiplex PCR; TCRdb keeps in-frame clones, though not all of them. Of just over 14,000 clones listed, 91% are singletons. Sequences were obtained from CD8+ T cells from blood. The origin of the receptors is a human donor with classical Hodgkin lymphoma. CDR3s include the opening cysteine and the closing phenylalanine or tryptophan. A D gene is named only where the DNA matches it firmly. Clone sizes are given selectively: once, few, many, or a class where the clone is expanded.

D gene	clone size	V gene	J gene	CDR3 DNA	CDR3 protein
NA	NA	TRBV6-1	TRBJ2-5	TGTGCCAGCAGTGAAGGGACGGCCTCTGAGGAGACCCAGTACTTC	CASSEGTASEETQYF
TRBD1	NA	TRBV11-2	TRBJ1-2	TGTGCCAGCAGCACAGGACAGGGCTTCTATGGCTACACCTTC	CASSTGQGFYGYTF
TRBD1	NA	TRBV7-9	TRBJ2-5	TGTGCCAGCACCACATTCCGGGACAGGGGGAGTCGGGAAGAGACCCAGTACTTC	CASTTFRDRGSREETQYF
NA	NA	TRBV29-1	TRBJ1-2	TGCAGCGTTGATGGGCTTACAGATATTAACTATGGCTACACCTTC	CSVDGLTDINYGYTF
TRBD1	NA	TRBV29-1	TRBJ2-1	TGCAGCGTTGAATTCTTTGGACAGGGGCGAGACAATGAGCAGTTCTTC	CSVEFFGQGRDNEQFF
NA	NA	TRBV7-9	TRBJ2-2	TGTGCCAGCAGCTGGGGGCGGGACGGGGAGCTGTTTTTT	CASSWGRDGELFF
TRBD1	NA	TRBV7-9	TRBJ2-1	TGTGCCAGCAGCTTCAGGACAGGCAACAATGAGCAGTTCTTC	CASSFRTGNNEQFF
NA	NA	TRBV7-4	TRBJ2-7	TGTGCCAGCAGCCCCTGGGACATGTACGAGCAGTACTTC	CASSPWDMYEQYF
NA	few	TRBV29-1	TRBJ1-1	TGCATCACCGAGATGAACACTGAAGCTTTCTTT	CITEMNTEAFF
NA	once	TRBV19	TRBJ2-5	TGTGCCAGTAAGGACAGTAACCAAGAGACCCAGTACTTC	CASKDSNQETQYF
NA	NA	TRBV23-1	TRBJ2-7	TGCGCCAGCAGCACCCGTAGGGTAGGGTTCCTGTACGAGCAGTACTTC	CASSTRRVGFLYEQYF
NA	few	TRBV19	TRBJ1-2	TGTGCCAGTAGTTCAGGGGTCAAAGTGAATGGCTACACCTTC	CASSSGVKVNGYTF
NA	NA	TRBV29-1	TRBJ1-1	TGCAGCGTTTGGGCAGGTTCGGTATTACTAGGGTCGACTGAAGCTTTCTTT	CSVWAGSVLLGSTEAFF
NA	once	TRBV19	TRBJ2-1	TGTGCCAGTAGCCTGGGACCCGGGACCAATGAGCAGTTCTTC	CASSLGPGTNEQFF
NA	NA	TRBV20-1	TRBJ2-7	TGCAGTGCTCCGAAATCCTACGAGCAGTACTTC	CSAPKSYEQYF
TRBD1	NA	TRBV6-5	TRBJ1-1	TGTGCCAGCGGACAGGGGAACACTGAAGCTTTCTTT	CASGQGNTEAFF
NA	NA	TRBV19	TRBJ2-3	TGTGCCAGTAGTATAGTCCCCTTCCTGGATACGCAGTATTTT	CASSIVPFLDTQYF
NA	NA	TRBV15	TRBJ2-1	TGTGCCACCAGCAGAGATCAGAATGAGCAGTTCTTC	CATSRDQNEQFF
TRBD2	once	TRBV9	TRBJ2-3	TGTGCCAGCAGCGCCGGGACTAGCGGGAGCGGAACAGATACGCAGTATTTT	CASSAGTSGSGTDTQYF
TRBD2	NA	TRBV7-3	TRBJ2-3	TGTGCCAGCAGCCTAGCGGGAGGCTTCACAGATACGCAGTATTTT	CASSLAGGFTDTQYF
NA	NA	TRBV7-6	TRBJ2-2	TGTGCCAGCAGCCCTGGGACCGGGGAGCTGTTTTTT	CASSPGTGELFF
NA	NA	TRBV6-1	TRBJ1-3	TGTGCCAGCAGTGAAGCAGGCGCCGGAAACACCATATATTTT	CASSEAGAGNTIYF
TRBD1	NA	TRBV10-3	TRBJ2-6	TGTGCCGCAAGGGAGAGTACAGGGGGGTACTCTGGGGCCAACGTCCTGACTTTC	CAARESTGGYSGANVLTF
NA	NA	TRBV6-5	TRBJ2-7	TGTGCCAGCAGCCACCAAGGACCCATTTACGCCGAGCAGTACTTC	CASSHQGPIYAEQYF
NA	NA	TRBV15	TRBJ1-1	TGTGCCACCAGCAGGACAGACATGAACACTGAAGCTTTCTTT	CATSRTDMNTEAFF
TRBD1	NA	TRBV27	TRBJ2-4	TGTGCCAGCAGCTGGGACAGAAAAAACATTCAGTACTTC	CASSWDRKNIQYF
NA	NA	TRBV28	TRBJ2-1	TGTGCCAGCAGTTTAAGGAACTCTTACAATGAGCAGTTCTTC	CASSLRNSYNEQFF
NA	NA	TRBV7-3	TRBJ2-5	TGTGCCAGCAGCCCAGGACCCAACATAATGGAGACCCAGTACTTC	CASSPGPNIMETQYF
TRBD1	once	TRBV6-4	TRBJ1-5	TGTGCCAGCAGACAACCTCCGGGACAGGGGGCCCATAGCAATCAGCCCCAGCATTTT	CASRQPPGQGAHSNQPQHF
TRBD1	NA	TRBV7-2	TRBJ1-2	TGTGCCAGCAGCCCCGACAGGACAGGGCAGCTGGCCTACACCTTC	CASSPDRTGQLAYTF
NA	few	TRBV7-9	TRBJ1-2	TGTGCCAGCAGCTTAAGAGTTCCGGGGGGCTACACCTTC	CASSLRVPGGYTF
NA	NA	TRBV28	TRBJ1-1	TGTGCCAGCAGTTTAATGGGGTGGAACACTGAAGCTTTCTTT	CASSLMGWNTEAFF
NA	few	TRBV14	TRBJ1-2	TGTGCCAGCAGCCAAGTAATGGGGCGACGTGGCTACACCTTC	CASSQVMGRRGYTF
TRBD1	NA	TRBV7-9	TRBJ1-6	TGTGCCAGCAGCTCGACAGGGGGATGGGGAGGATCCTATAATTCACCCCTCCACTTT	CASSSTGGWGGSYNSPLHF
NA	NA	TRBV14	TRBJ2-1	TGTGCCAGCAGCCAAGGCCGGGGGCCCGGGTTTGAGCAGTTCTTC	CASSQGRGPGFEQFF
TRBD2	NA	TRBV18	TRBJ2-1	TGTGCCAGCTCACCACCAACGGGAGGGCACTACAATGAGCAGTTCTTC	CASSPPTGGHYNEQFF
TRBD1	NA	TRBV16	TRBJ1-1	TGTGCCAGCAGCCGACTACAGGGGCCCTACACTGAAGCTTTCTTT	CASSRLQGPYTEAFF